The 15 T cell receptor beta chains presented below share a single source sample, sequenced in a study of beta chain features in type 1 diabetes. Sequenced material consisted of expressed TCRB transcripts (all of the isolated RNA was reverse transcribed). The data were produced by immunoSEQ multiplex PCR, yet TCRdb's version contains in-frame clones alone and is incomplete. Of 310,000 or so clones in the sample, 11% were seen once. The sequencing sample was made of naive CD4+ T cells from blood. The receptors were sampled from a woman aged 30 to 39 in good health.

The V call is TRBV4-3, the J call TRBJ1-1, with D unresolved. In germline, CDR1 is LGHNA, CDR2 YSLEER. The V and J ends lost 1 base and 5 bases respectively, with 14 bases between them. This CDR3 has 15 residues. This chain's CDR3 is CASSQVGRRETEAFF. CDR3 in DNA: TGCGCCAGCAGCCAAGTTGGTAGGCGGGAAACTGAAGCTTTCTTT.

This chain uses TRBV5-1 with TRBJ2-1, with 7 bases aligning to TRBD1. The ends lost 4 bases at V and 1 base at J; junction bases unmatched: 5. CDR3 length: 15 residues. Germline V gives CDR1 SGHRS, CDR2 YFSETQ. In nucleotides, the CDR3 is TGCGCCAGCAGCCCTCGGACAGGATCCTACAATGAGCAGTTCTTC. It encodes CASSPRTGSYNEQFF.

This clone has only a few counts. The chain couples TRBV30 to TRBJ2-1, with 10 bases matching TRBD2. Looked up from germline, CDR1 is GTSNPN and CDR2 is SVGIG (reference sequence). There are 13 residues in the CDR3. Trimming at V came to 8 bases and at J to 2 bases, leaving 3 bases not matched to a gene. CDR3 nucleotides: TGTGCCCTTACTAGCGGGGCCTACAATGAGCAGTTCTTC. Its translation is CALTSGAYNEQFF.

This clone came up a few times. The V and J genes are TRBV5-1 and TRBJ1-2; 10 bases align to TRBD1. The J segment lost 3 bases and the V segment lost 7 bases, leaving 6 bases of the junction unmatched. The CDR3 runs to 14 residues. The germline V gene has CDR1 SGHRS and CDR2 YFSETQ. The DNA of the CDR3 is TGCGCCAGCGCTCTGACAGGGGGCGACTATGGCTACACCTTC. Its protein is CASALTGGDYGYTF.

In its sample, this clone was seen a few times. The chain couples TRBV7-9 to TRBJ2-1; D remains ambiguous. Germline-derived CDR1 and CDR2 are SEHNR and FQNEAQ (reference sequence). Between the trimmed V and J ends, which lost 1 base and 2 bases, there was a span of 9 bases. This CDR3 is built from 15 residues. DNA of the CDR3: TGTGCCAGCAGCTTAGTGGTCGGAGCCTACAATGAGCAGTTCTTC. The encoded protein is CASSLVVGAYNEQFF.

This clone was seen a few times. J is TRBJ2-1 and V is TRBV4-2; 12 bases map to TRBD2. V lost 3 bases to trimming and J lost 2 bases; unmatched junction nucleotides: 11. From germline, CDR1 is LGHNA and CDR2 YNFKEQ. There are 19 residues in the CDR3. CDR3 in DNA: TGTGCCAGCAGCCATACCGGACTAGCGGGATCTTCGGCCTACAATGAGCAGTTCTTC. This codes for CASSHTGLAGSSAYNEQFF.

This clone has only a few counts. The DNA for the CDR3 is TGTGCCAGCAGCGTAGTGGCAGGGGTTCACTCTGGGGCCAACGTCCTGACTTTC. Translating gives CASSVVAGVHSGANVLTF. This sequence joins TRBV9 and TRBJ2-6; D possibly corresponds to TRBD1 (6 bases). Germline V gene sequence: CDR1 SGDLS, CDR2 YYNGEE. This CDR3 region has 18 residues. V lost 0 bases to trimming and J lost 0 bases, with 13 bases between them. Drawing the rest from reference TRBV9 and TRBJ2-6, the complete variable domain is DSGVTQTPKHLITATGQRVTLRCSPRSGDLSVYWYQQSLDQGLQFLIQYYNGEERAKGNILERFSAQQFPDLHSELNLSSLELGDSALYFCASSVVAGVHSGANVLTFGAGSRLTVL.

This chain connects TRBV4-2 to TRBJ1-2, with D possibly matching TRBD1 (5 bases). The germline V gene encodes CDR1 LGHNA and CDR2 YNFKEQ. V was shortened by 2 bases and J by 6 bases, with 13 bases between the two germline ends. This CDR3 is built from 14 residues. As DNA, the CDR3 is TGTGCCAGCAGCCAATTGGCCAGGGCGGATGGCTACACCTTC. As protein: CASSQLARADGYTF.

The chain combines TRBV18 with TRBJ1-2; unclear D gene. The germline V and J ends were trimmed by 0 bases and 7 bases, with 9 bases remaining between them. The CDR3 totals 13 residues. CDR1 KGHSH and CDR2 LQKENI come from the germline V gene. The CDR3 DNA sequence: TGTGCCAGCTCACCACCCAAAGCGGGTGGCTACACCTTC. The encoded protein is CASSPPKAGGYTF.

The gene calls are TRBV7-2 and TRBJ2-5; 10 bases align to TRBD2. J gave up 5 bases and V 1 base, and 7 bases lay outside the gene matches. CDR3 length: 16 residues. CDR1 and CDR2 (germline): SGHTA, FQGNSA. DNA for the CDR3: TGTGCCAGCAGCTTAGGGGTAGCGGGAGGTGGGGAGACCCAGTACTTC. This gives the protein CASSLGVAGGGETQYF.

In its sample, this clone was seen a few times. This rearrangement joins TRBV7-9 to TRBJ2-7; 7 bases are shared with TRBD1. From germline, CDR1 is SEHNR and CDR2 FQNEAQ (reference sequence). V was clipped by 5 bases and J by 2 bases; unmatched bases: 6. The CDR3 has 14 residues. In DNA, the CDR3 is TGTGCCAGCAGCACACAGGGGACCCCCTACGAGCAGTACTTC. Encoded protein: CASSTQGTPYEQYF.

This clone showed up just a few times. The chain recombines TRBV2 with TRBJ2-7, with D perhaps matching TRBD2 (6 bases). CDR1 is SNHLY and CDR2 is FYNNEI in the germline V gene. The CDR3 runs 13 residues. Trimming took 3 bases from V and 2 from J, leaving 8 bases between them. The CDR3 is CASSDRLAYEQYF. The CDR3 DNA sequence: TGTGCCAGCAGTGATCGACTAGCCTACGAGCAGTACTTC.

This chain connects TRBV14 to TRBJ2-5; 9 bases fit TRBD1. The CDR3 length is 16 residues. The V gene's germline CDR1 is SGHDN and CDR2 FVKESK. Trimming removed 3 bases from V and 3 bases from J; junction bases left unmatched: 8. This CDR3 is CASSQDFWDREETQYF. The CDR3 region has the DNA TGTGCCAGCAGCCAGGACTTCTGGGACAGGGAAGAGACCCAGTACTTC.

This clone was seen only a few times. The chain couples TRBV4-2 to TRBJ2-7; 13 bases align to TRBD2. Germline CDR1 is LGHNA and CDR2 is YNFKEQ. The CDR3 spans 17 residues. J gave up 4 bases and V 0 bases, and 6 bases lay outside the gene matches. In DNA, the CDR3 is TGTGCCAGCAGCCAAGATGAGCGGACTAGCGGGAGTTACGAGCAGTACTTC. This encodes CASSQDERTSGSYEQYF.

J is TRBJ1-2 and V is TRBV18; possible D gene TRBD1, 6 bases. V was cut by 6 bases and J by 4 bases, with 12 bases left in between. The V gene's germline CDR1 is KGHSH and CDR2 LQKENI. This CDR3 spans 13 amino acids. This CDR3 is CASSPGEAYGYTF. The CDR3, as DNA: TGTGCCAGCTCTCCAGGGGAGGCCTATGGCTACACCTTC.